This is a list of T cell receptor beta chains from one sample in a study of blood T cell repertoires in COVID-19. Profiling relied on immunoSEQ multiplex PCR, and the TCRdb table lists in-frame clones only, not all of them. The sample lists over 250,000 clones; about 89% were seen once. The source material was PBMCs or T cells enriched from blood (not recorded which). All receptors derive from a woman aged 30 to 39 who had recovered from COVID-19. Both conserved end residues are part of each CDR3. Each record gives: CDR3 protein, CDR3 DNA, V gene, J gene, clone size, D gene. D genes are given only for firm matches. Clone size appears in some rows only: once, few, many, or a class for an expanded clone.

CDR3: CASGLDSYNYGYTF
DNA: TGTGCTAGTGGCCTGGACAGCTATAACTATGGCTACACCTTC
V: TRBV12-5
J: TRBJ1-2
size: -
D: -

CDR3: CASSRRLASSYNEQFF
DNA: TGTGCCAGCAGCCGGCGGTTGGCGAGCTCCTACAATGAGCAGTTCTTC
V: TRBV3-1/TRBV3-2
J: TRBJ2-1
size: -
D: -

CDR3: CASTQEDGRGYTF
DNA: TGTGCCAGCACCCAGGAGGACGGAAGGGGCTACACCTTC
V: TRBV28
J: TRBJ1-2
size: -
D: -

CDR3: CASSPFPQGGELFF
DNA: TGTGCCAGCAGCCCCTTTCCACAGGGCGGGGAGCTGTTTTTT
V: TRBV7-3
J: TRBJ2-2
size: -
D: -

CDR3: CASSRDRANYGYTF
DNA: TGTGCCAGCAGCAGGGACAGGGCTAACTATGGCTACACCTTC
V: TRBV13
J: TRBJ1-2
size: -
D: TRBD1

CDR3: CASSVETLASGNTIYF
DNA: TGCGCCAGCAGCGTGGAAACTCTAGCCTCTGGAAACACCATATATTTT
V: TRBV5-1
J: TRBJ1-3
size: -
D: -

CDR3: CASSLAGQLALGYTDTQYF
DNA: TGCGCCAGCAGCTTGGCAGGTCAGCTGGCCCTCGGATACACAGATACGCAGTATTTT
V: TRBV5-1
J: TRBJ2-3
size: -
D: -

CDR3: CASSYDSTRGYTF
DNA: TGTGCCAGCAGTTACGATTCCACCAGGGGCTACACCTTC
V: TRBV6-2/TRBV6-3
J: TRBJ1-2
size: -
D: -

CDR3: CASSPLGFISGTRSSPLHF
DNA: TGCGCCAGCAGCCCATTAGGGTTTATTTCCGGGACACGAAGTTCACCCCTCCACTTT
V: TRBV4-1
J: TRBJ1-6
size: -
D: -

CDR3: CASSPPSVAYGYTF
DNA: TGTGCCAGCTCACCACCGTCGGTAGCCTATGGCTACACCTTC
V: TRBV18
J: TRBJ1-2
size: -
D: -

CDR3: CASSITGGVGYTF
DNA: TGTGCCAGTAGTATAACAGGGGGCGTCGGCTACACCTTC
V: TRBV19
J: TRBJ1-2
size: -
D: TRBD1

CDR3: CASSFGGYTEAFF
DNA: TGTGCCAGCAGCTTTGGGGGGTACACTGAAGCTTTCTTT
V: TRBV5-5
J: TRBJ1-1
size: -
D: -

CDR3: CASSLLGQGGEQYF
DNA: TGTGCCAGCAGCTTACTGGGACAGGGAGGCGAGCAGTACTTC
V: TRBV7-2
J: TRBJ2-7
size: -
D: TRBD1

CDR3: CASSSYRDRGYGQGEAFF
DNA: TGTGCCAGCAGCTCATACCGGGACAGGGGTTACGGCCAGGGAGAAGCTTTCTTT
V: TRBV9
J: TRBJ1-1
size: -
D: TRBD1

CDR3: CATSSSGKNTEAFF
DNA: TGTGCCACCAGCTCCTCCGGGAAGAACACTGAAGCTTTCTTT
V: TRBV24-1
J: TRBJ1-1
size: -
D: -

CDR3: CASKQGAVGSSYNEQFF
DNA: TGTGCCAGCAAGCAGGGGGCCGTCGGATCCTCCTACAATGAGCAGTTCTTC
V: TRBV28
J: TRBJ2-1
size: -
D: TRBD1

CDR3: CASSLTGDRFYEQYF
DNA: TGTGCCAGCAGTTTAACAGGAGACAGGTTTTACGAGCAGTACTTC
V: TRBV6-6
J: TRBJ2-7
size: -
D: -

CDR3: CASSSQRQGNTEAFF
DNA: TGTGCCAGTAGCAGTCAACGACAGGGGAACACTGAAGCTTTCTTT
V: TRBV19
J: TRBJ1-1
size: -
D: TRBD1

CDR3: CASSLATGGTSGGYEQFF
DNA: TGTGCCAGCAGCTTAGCGACCGGTGGAACTAGCGGGGGGTACGAGCAGTTCTTC
V: TRBV7-2
J: TRBJ2-1
size: -
D: TRBD2

CDR3: CASRSRGTSGSYNEQFF
DNA: TGTGCCAGCAGGTCTAGAGGGACTAGCGGTTCCTACAATGAGCAGTTCTTC
V: TRBV14
J: TRBJ2-1
size: -
D: TRBD2

CDR3: CASSQDAYGRYNSPLHF
DNA: TGCGCCAGCAGCCAAGATGCTTACGGGAGATATAATTCACCCCTCCACTTT
V: TRBV4-1
J: TRBJ1-6
size: -
D: -

CDR3: CASSQTPGDYGYTF
DNA: TGTGCCAGCAGCCAAACCCCGGGGGACTATGGCTACACCTTC
V: TRBV3-1/TRBV3-2
J: TRBJ1-2
size: -
D: -

CDR3: CASSQDFYRYEQYF
DNA: TGTGCCAGCAGCCAAGACTTCTACCGCTACGAGCAGTACTTC
V: TRBV3-1/TRBV3-2
J: TRBJ2-7
size: -
D: -

CDR3: CASSSGQIFQPQHF
DNA: TGTGCCAGCAGCTCTGGACAGATTTTTCAGCCCCAGCATTTT
V: TRBV5-5
J: TRBJ1-5
size: -
D: -

CDR3: CASSNGGQGAFGYTF
DNA: TGTGCCAGCAGTAACGGAGGACAGGGGGCTTTTGGCTACACCTTC
V: TRBV6-5
J: TRBJ1-2
size: -
D: TRBD1

CDR3: CASTRDRVGYEQYF
DNA: TGTGCCAGCACTCGGGACAGGGTAGGGTACGAGCAGTACTTC
V: TRBV28
J: TRBJ2-7
size: -
D: TRBD1

CDR3: CASSIDRDRVLAGELFF
DNA: TGTGCCAGTAGTATTGATAGGGACAGGGTTTTGGCCGGGGAGCTGTTTTTT
V: TRBV19
J: TRBJ2-2
size: -
D: TRBD1

CDR3: CASSLAGEYRYGYTF
DNA: TGTGCCAGCAGCTTAGCAGGGGAATATCGTTATGGCTACACCTTC
V: TRBV13
J: TRBJ1-2
size: -
D: -

CDR3: CASSQGRGGADEQFF
DNA: TGCGCCAGCAGCCAAGGTCGCGGGGGGGCCGATGAGCAGTTCTTC
V: TRBV4-3
J: TRBJ2-1
size: -
D: TRBD2

CDR3: CATQRGSYEQYF
DNA: TGTGCCACCCAACGGGGGTCCTACGAGCAGTACTTC
V: TRBV6-5
J: TRBJ2-7
size: -
D: -

CDR3: CASSYLHGGGDYTF
DNA: TGTGCCAGCAGTTACCTCCACGGGGGGGGCGACTACACCTTC
V: TRBV6-5
J: TRBJ1-2
size: -
D: -

CDR3: CASSVVTRTGEAFF
DNA: TGTGCCAGCAGCGTAGTAACAAGGACAGGAGAAGCTTTCTTT
V: TRBV9
J: TRBJ1-1
size: few
D: TRBD1

CDR3: CASSFLSTGNYEQYF
DNA: TGCGCCAGCAGCTTCCTGTCGACAGGGAACTACGAGCAGTACTTC
V: TRBV5-1
J: TRBJ2-7
size: -
D: TRBD1

CDR3: CASSQDPAGANGEQYF
DNA: TGTGCCAGCAGCCAAGATCCGGCAGGGGCAAATGGGGAGCAGTACTTC
V: TRBV3-1/TRBV3-2
J: TRBJ2-7
size: -
D: -

CDR3: CASSFGGGGRVINEQFF
DNA: TGTGCCAGCAGCTTCGGCGGGGGGGGCCGCGTGATCAATGAGCAGTTCTTC
V: TRBV7-6
J: TRBJ2-1
size: -
D: TRBD2

CDR3: CASSLAARVVEKLFF
DNA: TGTGCCAGCAGCTTAGCGGCCAGGGTGGTTGAAAAACTGTTTTTT
V: TRBV7-2
J: TRBJ1-4
size: -
D: -

CDR3: CASSPGAGGLFDEQFF
DNA: TGTGCCAGCAGCCCTGGGGCGGGGGGTCTATTCGATGAGCAGTTCTTC
V: TRBV11-3
J: TRBJ2-1
size: few
D: TRBD2

CDR3: CASSPRGNSYNEQFF
DNA: TGTGCCAGCAGCCCCCGGGGTAACTCCTACAATGAGCAGTTCTTC
V: TRBV7-9
J: TRBJ2-1
size: -
D: -

CDR3: CASSVFPGTVAYEQYF
DNA: TGTGCCAGCAGTGTCTTCCCAGGGACAGTCGCCTACGAGCAGTACTTC
V: TRBV6-1
J: TRBJ2-7
size: -
D: TRBD1

CDR3: CASSLDRGFNEKLFF
DNA: TGTGCCAGCAGCTTAGACAGGGGCTTTAATGAAAAACTGTTTTTT
V: TRBV7-9
J: TRBJ1-4
size: once
D: TRBD1